This entry lists 4 T cell receptor beta chains sequenced from one sample in a study of cytomegalovirus exposure and HLA in healthy donors. The PCR was carried out with 60 Vbeta primers and 13 Jbeta primers. Only in-frame clones appear in the TCRdb table, and some are missing; sequencing was by immunoSEQ multiplex PCR. The sample comprises 100,000 to 150,000 clones, 70% to 75% of which are singletons, and around 3.9% rests with the top ten. Sample: PBMCs. The receptors shown here come from a woman aged 40 to 50 in good health and CMV-seronegative.

This sequence joins TRBV7-6 and TRBJ1-1; D perhaps matches TRBD1 (5 bases). Trimming cost V 1 base and J 6 bases, with 12 bases left between them. The germline V gene has CDR1 SGHVS and CDR2 FNYEAQ. This CDR3 has 14 residues. The CDR3 coding sequence is TGTGCCAGCAGCTTAGGTGGGGCAGGAGCTGAAGCTTTCTTT. Its protein product is CASSLGGAGAEAFF.

The chain recombines TRBV11-3 with TRBJ1-1; D call uncertain. Per germline, CDR1 SGHNT and CDR2 YENEEA. Trimming took 4 bases from V and 8 from J, leaving 14 bases between them. This CDR3 spans 13 amino acids. The CDR3 nucleotides are TGTGCCAGCAGCTCGAGGGAAAAGGGAGAAGCTTTCTTT. This translates into CASSSREKGEAFF. The full variable domain, its missing parts supplied by reference TRBV11-3 and TRBJ1-1, is EAGVVQSPRYKIIEKKQPVAFWCNPISGHNTLYWYLQNLGQGPELLIRYENEEAVDDSQLPKDRFSAERLKGVDSTLKIQPAELGDSAVYLCASSSREKGEAFFGQGTRLTVV.

The chain couples TRBV6-4 to TRBJ2-5; 8 bases match TRBD1. Germline values: CDR1 MRHNA, CDR2 SNTAGT. V was pared by 0 bases and J by 5 bases, with 5 bases of the junction left unmatched. There are 15 residues in the CDR3. CDR3 nucleotide sequence: TGTGCCAGCAGTGACTCGGCAGGGGGCCGGGAGACCCAGTACTTC. Protein: CASSDSAGGRETQYF.

This chain uses TRBV19 with TRBJ1-5; TRBD1 matches 9 bases. The length of the CDR3 is 14 residues. After removal of 5 bases from V and 6 bases from J, the junction contained 5 bases not matched to a gene. Per germline, CDR1 LNHDA and CDR2 SQIVND (reference sequence). CDR3 region: CASSPTGGGQPQHF. The CDR3 DNA follows: TGTGCCAGTAGTCCGACAGGGGGGGGTCAGCCCCAGCATTTT.